The 3 T cell receptor beta chains in this list originate from one sample, sequenced in a study of control samples from healthy donors and cancer patients. The assay was immunoSEQ multiplex PCR, and TCRdb's table has in-frame clones only and misses some. The repertoire consists of about 95,000 clones, with 88% occurring once and the leading ten covering roughly 14%. The material sequenced was blood. The source is a woman between 65 and 79 years old in good health.

The CDR3 loop is CASRVTGTGASGANVLTF. The CDR3 DNA sequence: TGCGCCAGCCGGGTTACCGGGACGGGTGCCTCTGGGGCCAACGTCCTGACTTTC. V is TRBV5-1 and J is TRBJ2-6, with D possibly being TRBD1 or TRBD2 (5 bases each). Between the trimmed V and J ends, which lost 7 bases and 0 bases, there was a span of 20 bases. CDR1 SGHRS and CDR2 YFSETQ come from the germline V gene. The CDR3 sequence is 18 residues long.

The rearrangement joins TRBV27 to TRBJ2-3; TRBD1 is a possible D gene (5 bases). CDR3 length equals 16 residues. Trimming took 6 bases from V and 0 from J, leaving 16 bases between them. Per the germline V gene, CDR1 is MNHEY and CDR2 is SMNVEV (reference sequence). For the CDR3, the DNA is TGTGCCAGCAGCACTACCTGGACAACTAGCACAGATACGCAGTATTTT. Translating gives CASSTTWTTSTDTQYF.

This sequence joins TRBV6-5 and TRBJ2-3, with 9 bases lining up with TRBD2. V trimming: 6 bases; J trimming: 4 bases; junction bases outside the gene matches: 5. The CDR3 is 14 residues long. Germline CDR1 MNHEY, CDR2 SVGAGI. Here the CDR3 reads CASRSAGGPDTQYF. The CDR3 DNA reads as TGTGCCAGCAGATCAGCGGGGGGCCCAGATACGCAGTATTTT.